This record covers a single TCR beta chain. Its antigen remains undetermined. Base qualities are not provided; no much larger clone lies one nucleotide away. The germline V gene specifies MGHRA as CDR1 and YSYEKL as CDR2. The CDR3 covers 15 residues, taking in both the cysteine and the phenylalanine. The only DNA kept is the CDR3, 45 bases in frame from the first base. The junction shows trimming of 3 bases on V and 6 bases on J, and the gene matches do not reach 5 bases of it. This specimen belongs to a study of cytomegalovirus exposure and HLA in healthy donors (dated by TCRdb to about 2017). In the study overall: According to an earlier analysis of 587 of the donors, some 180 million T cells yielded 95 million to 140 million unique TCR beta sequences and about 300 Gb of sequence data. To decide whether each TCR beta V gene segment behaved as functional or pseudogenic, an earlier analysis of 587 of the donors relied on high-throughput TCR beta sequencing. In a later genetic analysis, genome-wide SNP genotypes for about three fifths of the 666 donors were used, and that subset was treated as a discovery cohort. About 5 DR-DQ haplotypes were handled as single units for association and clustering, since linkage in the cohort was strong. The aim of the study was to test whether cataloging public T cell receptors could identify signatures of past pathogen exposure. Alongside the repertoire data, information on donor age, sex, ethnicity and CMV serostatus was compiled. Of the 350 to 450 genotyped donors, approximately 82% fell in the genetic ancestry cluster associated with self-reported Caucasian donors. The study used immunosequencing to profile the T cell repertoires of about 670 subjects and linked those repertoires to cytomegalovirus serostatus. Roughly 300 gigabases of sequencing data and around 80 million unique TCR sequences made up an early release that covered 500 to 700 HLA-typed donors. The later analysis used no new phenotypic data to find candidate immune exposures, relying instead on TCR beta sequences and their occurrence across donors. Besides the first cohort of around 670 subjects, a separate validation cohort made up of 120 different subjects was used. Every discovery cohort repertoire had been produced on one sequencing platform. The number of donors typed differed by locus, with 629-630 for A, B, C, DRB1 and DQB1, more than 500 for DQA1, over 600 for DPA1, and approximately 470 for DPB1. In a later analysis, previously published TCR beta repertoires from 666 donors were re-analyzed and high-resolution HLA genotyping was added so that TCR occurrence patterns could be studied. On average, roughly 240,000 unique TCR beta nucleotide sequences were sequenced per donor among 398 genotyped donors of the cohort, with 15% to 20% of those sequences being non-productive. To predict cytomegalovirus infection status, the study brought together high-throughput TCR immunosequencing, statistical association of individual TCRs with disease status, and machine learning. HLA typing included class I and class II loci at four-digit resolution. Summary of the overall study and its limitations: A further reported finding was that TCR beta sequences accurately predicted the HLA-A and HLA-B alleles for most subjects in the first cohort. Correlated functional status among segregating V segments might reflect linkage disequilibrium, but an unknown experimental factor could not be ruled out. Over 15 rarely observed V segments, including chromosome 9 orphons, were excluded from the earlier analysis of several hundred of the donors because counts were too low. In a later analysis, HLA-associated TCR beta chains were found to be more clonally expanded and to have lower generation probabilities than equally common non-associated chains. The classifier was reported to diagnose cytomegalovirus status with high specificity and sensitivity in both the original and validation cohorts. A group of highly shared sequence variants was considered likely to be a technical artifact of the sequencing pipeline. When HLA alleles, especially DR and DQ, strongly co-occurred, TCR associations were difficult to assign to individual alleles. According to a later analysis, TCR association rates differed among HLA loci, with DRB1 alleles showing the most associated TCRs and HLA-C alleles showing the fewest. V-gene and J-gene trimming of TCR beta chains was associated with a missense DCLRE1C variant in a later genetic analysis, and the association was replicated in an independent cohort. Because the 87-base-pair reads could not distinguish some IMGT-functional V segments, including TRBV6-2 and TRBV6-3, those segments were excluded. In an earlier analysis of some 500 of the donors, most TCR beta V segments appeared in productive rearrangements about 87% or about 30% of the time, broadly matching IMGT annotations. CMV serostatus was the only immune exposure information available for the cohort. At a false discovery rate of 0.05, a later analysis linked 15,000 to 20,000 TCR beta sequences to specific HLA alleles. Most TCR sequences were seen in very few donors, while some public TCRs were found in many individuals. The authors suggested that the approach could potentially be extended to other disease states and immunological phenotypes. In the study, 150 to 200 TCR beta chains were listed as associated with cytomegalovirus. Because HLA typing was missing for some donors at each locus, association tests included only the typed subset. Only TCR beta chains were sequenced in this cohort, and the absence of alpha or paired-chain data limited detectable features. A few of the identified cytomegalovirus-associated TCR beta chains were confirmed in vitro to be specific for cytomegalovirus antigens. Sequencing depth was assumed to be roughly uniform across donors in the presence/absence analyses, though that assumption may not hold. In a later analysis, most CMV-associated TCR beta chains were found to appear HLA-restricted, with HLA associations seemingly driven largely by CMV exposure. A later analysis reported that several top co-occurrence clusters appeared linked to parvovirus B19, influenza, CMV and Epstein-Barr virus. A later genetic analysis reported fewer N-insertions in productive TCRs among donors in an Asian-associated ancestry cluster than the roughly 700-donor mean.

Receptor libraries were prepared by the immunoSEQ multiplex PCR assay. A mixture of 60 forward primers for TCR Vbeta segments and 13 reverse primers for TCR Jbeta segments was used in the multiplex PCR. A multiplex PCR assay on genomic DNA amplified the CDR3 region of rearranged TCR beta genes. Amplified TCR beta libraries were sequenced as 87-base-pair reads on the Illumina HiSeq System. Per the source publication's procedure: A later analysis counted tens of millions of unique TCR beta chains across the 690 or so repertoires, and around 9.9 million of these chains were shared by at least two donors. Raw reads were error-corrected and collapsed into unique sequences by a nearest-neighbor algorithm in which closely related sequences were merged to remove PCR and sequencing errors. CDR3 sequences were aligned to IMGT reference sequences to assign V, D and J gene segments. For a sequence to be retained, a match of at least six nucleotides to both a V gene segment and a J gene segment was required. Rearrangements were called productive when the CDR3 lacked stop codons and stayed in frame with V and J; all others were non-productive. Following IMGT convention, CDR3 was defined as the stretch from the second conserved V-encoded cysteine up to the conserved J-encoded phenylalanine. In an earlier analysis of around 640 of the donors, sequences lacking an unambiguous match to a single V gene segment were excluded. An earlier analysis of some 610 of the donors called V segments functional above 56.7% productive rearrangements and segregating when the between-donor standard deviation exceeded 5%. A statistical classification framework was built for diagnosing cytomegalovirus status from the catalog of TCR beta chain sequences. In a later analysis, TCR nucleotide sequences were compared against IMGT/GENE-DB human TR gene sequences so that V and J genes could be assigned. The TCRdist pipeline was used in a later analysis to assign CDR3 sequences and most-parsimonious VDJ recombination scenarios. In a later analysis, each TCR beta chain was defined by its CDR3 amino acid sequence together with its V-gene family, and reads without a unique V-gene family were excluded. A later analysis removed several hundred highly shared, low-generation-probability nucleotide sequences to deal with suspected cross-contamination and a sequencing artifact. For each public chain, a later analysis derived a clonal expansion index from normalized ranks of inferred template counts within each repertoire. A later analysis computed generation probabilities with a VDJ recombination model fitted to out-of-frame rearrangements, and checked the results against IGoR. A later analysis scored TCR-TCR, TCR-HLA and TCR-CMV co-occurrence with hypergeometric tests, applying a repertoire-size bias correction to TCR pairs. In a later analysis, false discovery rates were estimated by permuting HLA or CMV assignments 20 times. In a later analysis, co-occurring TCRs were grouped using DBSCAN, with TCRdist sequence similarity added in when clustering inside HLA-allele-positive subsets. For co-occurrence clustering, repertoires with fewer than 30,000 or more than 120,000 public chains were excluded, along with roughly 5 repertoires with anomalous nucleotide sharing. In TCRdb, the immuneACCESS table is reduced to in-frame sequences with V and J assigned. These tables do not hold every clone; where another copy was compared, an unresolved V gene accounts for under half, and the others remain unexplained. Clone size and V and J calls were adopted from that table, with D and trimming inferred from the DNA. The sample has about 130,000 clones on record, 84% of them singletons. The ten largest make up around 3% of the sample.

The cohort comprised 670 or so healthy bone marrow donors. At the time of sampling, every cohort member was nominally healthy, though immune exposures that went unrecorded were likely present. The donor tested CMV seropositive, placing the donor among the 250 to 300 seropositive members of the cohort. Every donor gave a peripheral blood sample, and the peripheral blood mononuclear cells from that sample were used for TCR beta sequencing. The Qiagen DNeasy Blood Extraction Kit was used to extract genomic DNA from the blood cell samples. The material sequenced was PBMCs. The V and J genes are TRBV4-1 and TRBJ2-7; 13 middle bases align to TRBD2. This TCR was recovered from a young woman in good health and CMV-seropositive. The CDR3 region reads CASSQPTSGGAEQYF. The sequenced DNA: TGCGCCAGCAGCCAGCCCACTAGCGGGGGGGCCGAGCAGTACTTC.